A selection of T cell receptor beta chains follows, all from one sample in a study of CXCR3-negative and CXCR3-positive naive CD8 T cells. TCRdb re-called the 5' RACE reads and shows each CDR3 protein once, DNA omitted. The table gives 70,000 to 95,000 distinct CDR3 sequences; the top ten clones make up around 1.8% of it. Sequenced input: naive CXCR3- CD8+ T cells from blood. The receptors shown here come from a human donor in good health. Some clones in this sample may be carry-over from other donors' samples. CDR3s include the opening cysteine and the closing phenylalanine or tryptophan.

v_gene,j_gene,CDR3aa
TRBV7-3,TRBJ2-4,CASSLGPLAGGAKNIQYF
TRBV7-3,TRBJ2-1,CASSHSGSLYNEQFF
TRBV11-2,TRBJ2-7,CASSFIISYEQYF
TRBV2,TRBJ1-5,CASSPDAQYQPQHF
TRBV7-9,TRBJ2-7,CASSLEESSYEQYF
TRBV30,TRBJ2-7,CAWSVGEDYEQYF
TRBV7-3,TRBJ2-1,CASSSIVTVPSYNEQFF
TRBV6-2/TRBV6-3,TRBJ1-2,CASSPQGFPGYTF
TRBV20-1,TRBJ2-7,CSASGPRLAGTYEQYF
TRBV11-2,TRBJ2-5,CASSLWRQETQYF
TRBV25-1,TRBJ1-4,CASNPGRGEKLFF
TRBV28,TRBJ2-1,CASSLSLSESSYNEQFF
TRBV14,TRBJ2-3,CASSQSAAVWSTDTQYF
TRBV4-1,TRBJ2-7,CASSQGIGGYYEQYF
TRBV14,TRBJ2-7,CASSQESGGPYEQYF
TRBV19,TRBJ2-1,CASSLLGNEQFF
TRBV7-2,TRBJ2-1,CASGPNYRDEQFF
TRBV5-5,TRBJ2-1,CASSRKTSGGDNEQFF
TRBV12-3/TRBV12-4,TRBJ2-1,CASSLGSQTEQFF
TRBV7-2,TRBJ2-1,CASSSHPGTGILEQFF
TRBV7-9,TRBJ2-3,CASSTTSSAALGTQYF
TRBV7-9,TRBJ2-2,CASSLDEQGEDTGELFF
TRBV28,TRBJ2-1,CASLGVPSYNEQFF
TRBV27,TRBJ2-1,CASSLEGRSNEQFF
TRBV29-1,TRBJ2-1,CSVEGLAGETNEQFF
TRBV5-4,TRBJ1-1,CASSLPLGLNTEAFF
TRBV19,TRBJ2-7,CASSQAGEGSYEQYF
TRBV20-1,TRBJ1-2,CSAGATGAGDYGYTF
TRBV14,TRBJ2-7,CASSPWGTGVYEQYF
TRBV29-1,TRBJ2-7,CSVEFGGRNYEQYF
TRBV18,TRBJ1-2,CASSPIRFGEWQLNYGYTF
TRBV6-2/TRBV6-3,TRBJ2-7,CASSTWRGEYEQYF
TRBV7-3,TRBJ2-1,CASSSWTQSSYNEQFF